Shown below are 11 T cell receptor beta chains from a single sample sequenced in a study of cytomegalovirus exposure and HLA in healthy donors. Sequencing was performed with immunoSEQ multiplex PCR; in TCRdb, only in-frame clones are kept and a portion is missing. This table holds 260,000 or so clones, about 86% found once. The sample was PBMCs. These receptors originate from a man aged 18 to 29 in good health and CMV-seronegative.

This chain links TRBV7-6 with TRBJ2-7; 7 nucleotides line up with TRBD1. V gave up 4 bases and J gave up 1 base; unmatched junction bases: 4. The CDR3 runs to 14 residues. In germline, CDR1 is SGHVS, CDR2 FNYEAQ. Here the CDR3 DNA reads TGTGCCAGCAGCTCGGGACAGCTTTCCTACGAGCAGTACTTC. It yields the protein CASSSGQLSYEQYF.

DNA of the CDR3: TGTGCCAGCAGCTCAAACAGGGGGCGGAACACCATATATTTT. As protein: CASSSNRGRNTIYF. This chain joins TRBV28 and TRBJ1-3; TRBD1 aligns across 9 bases. The CDR3 loop spans 14 amino acids. Germline CDR1 is MDHEN and CDR2 is SYDVKM. V shed 6 bases, J shed 7 bases, and the junction held 7 bases outside the gene matches. The variable domain in full, completed from reference TRBV28 and TRBJ1-3, reads DVKVTQSSRYLVKRTGEKVFLECVQDMDHENMFWYRQDPGLGLRLIYFSYDVKMKEKGDIPEGYSVSREKKERFSLILESASTNQTSMYLCASSSNRGRNTIYFGEGSWLTVV.

There are a few counts of this clone. This chain uses TRBV5-6 with TRBJ1-4; D gene uncertain. The CDR3 loop spans 12 amino acids. The germline gives CDR1 SGHDT, CDR2 YYEEEE. V lost 3 bases and J 15 bases, leaving 15 bases between the germline ends. In DNA, the CDR3 is TGTGCCAGCAGCTCTCAAGCGGGAAGGGTGTTTTTT. This gives the protein CASSSQAGRVFF.

The J gene is TRBJ1-4, the V gene TRBV2; unclear D gene. V shed 4 bases and J shed 3 bases, with 6 bases lying between them. The CDR3 length is 13 residues. Germline V gene lookup returns CDR1 SNHLY and CDR2 FYNNEI. The CDR3 is CASSVRANEKLFF. The CDR3 coding sequence is TGTGCCAGCAGTGTTCGGGCTAATGAAAAACTGTTTTTT.

The chain couples TRBV5-4 to TRBJ2-5; TRBD1 agrees at 7 bases. Per germline, CDR1 SGHNT and CDR2 YYREEE (reference sequence). After removal of 0 bases from V and 7 bases from J, the junction contained 3 bases not matched to a gene. This CDR3 comprises 13 residues. The CDR3 bases are TGTGCCAGCAGCTTGGGTACAGGGGCGACCCAGTACTTC. This translates into CASSLGTGATQYF.

The chain couples TRBV4-1 to TRBJ2-1; possible D gene TRBD2, 5 bases. This CDR3 is 12 amino acids long. V was shortened by 3 bases and J by 7 bases, with 7 bases between the two germline ends. Germline-derived CDR1 and CDR2 are MGHRA and YSYEKL. The DNA of the CDR3 is TGCGCCAGCAGCCAGGTAGCGAATGAGCAGTTCTTC. This encodes CASSQVANEQFF.

The chain uses TRBV18 and TRBJ2-1, with D maybe TRBD1 (5 bases). CDR3 length: 15 residues. CDR1 is KGHSH, CDR2 LQKENI, per germline. The V end was cut by 3 bases, the J end by 9 bases, with 18 bases between. In nucleotides, the CDR3 is TGTGCCAGCTCACCCGCAGGGCAGGGTTCTGCTGAGCAGTTCTTC. Its protein product is CASSPAGQGSAEQFF.

The chain uses TRBV6-1 and TRBJ2-7; possible D gene TRBD1, 5 bases. V was pared by 7 bases and J by 5 bases, with 15 bases between. Germline CDR1 MNHNS, CDR2 SASEGT. The CDR3 has 13 residues. The CDR3 bases are TGTGCCAGCAACTACAGGCGTATCCACGAGCAGTACTTC. Translation gives CASNYRRIHEQYF.

The CDR3 spells CASNGAGAYEQFF. For the CDR3, the DNA is TGTGCCAGCAACGGCGCGGGAGCCTATGAGCAGTTCTTC. The chain links TRBV19 to TRBJ2-1, with 7 bases that match TRBD2. Germline V gene sequence: CDR1 LNHDA, CDR2 SQIVND (reference sequence). This CDR3 contains 13 residues. V lost 9 bases and J lost 8; bases outside the gene matches: 10. The variable domain in full, with the rest retrieved from reference TRBV19 and TRBJ2-1, is DGGITQSPKYLFRKEGQNVTLSCEQNLNHDAMYWYRQDPGQGLRLIYYSQIVNDFQKGDIAEGYSVSREKKESFPLTVTSAQKNPTAFYLCASNGAGAYEQFFGPGTRLTVL.

CDR3 in amino acids: CASAYYRGRGNEQFF. The CDR3 nucleotides read TGTGCCAGCGCCTACTACAGGGGGCGCGGTAATGAGCAGTTCTTC. The rearrangement joins TRBV6-6 to TRBJ2-1, with 9 positions matching TRBD1. CDR3 size: 15 residues. The junction had 12 bases not matched to a gene; V was cut back by 8 bases and J by 7 bases. Germline-derived CDR1 and CDR2 are MNHNY and SVGAGI (reference sequence).

CDR3 amino acids: CASSLILAITDTQYF. CDR3 DNA: TGTGCCAGCAGCTTAATCCTAGCGATTACAGATACGCAGTATTTT. V usage is TRBV7-8 and J usage is TRBJ2-3; D perhaps matches TRBD2 (6 bases). The CDR3 has 15 amino acids. Germline assignment: CDR1 SGHVS and CDR2 FQNEAQ. V was clipped by 2 bases and J by 3 bases, with 12 bases between them.